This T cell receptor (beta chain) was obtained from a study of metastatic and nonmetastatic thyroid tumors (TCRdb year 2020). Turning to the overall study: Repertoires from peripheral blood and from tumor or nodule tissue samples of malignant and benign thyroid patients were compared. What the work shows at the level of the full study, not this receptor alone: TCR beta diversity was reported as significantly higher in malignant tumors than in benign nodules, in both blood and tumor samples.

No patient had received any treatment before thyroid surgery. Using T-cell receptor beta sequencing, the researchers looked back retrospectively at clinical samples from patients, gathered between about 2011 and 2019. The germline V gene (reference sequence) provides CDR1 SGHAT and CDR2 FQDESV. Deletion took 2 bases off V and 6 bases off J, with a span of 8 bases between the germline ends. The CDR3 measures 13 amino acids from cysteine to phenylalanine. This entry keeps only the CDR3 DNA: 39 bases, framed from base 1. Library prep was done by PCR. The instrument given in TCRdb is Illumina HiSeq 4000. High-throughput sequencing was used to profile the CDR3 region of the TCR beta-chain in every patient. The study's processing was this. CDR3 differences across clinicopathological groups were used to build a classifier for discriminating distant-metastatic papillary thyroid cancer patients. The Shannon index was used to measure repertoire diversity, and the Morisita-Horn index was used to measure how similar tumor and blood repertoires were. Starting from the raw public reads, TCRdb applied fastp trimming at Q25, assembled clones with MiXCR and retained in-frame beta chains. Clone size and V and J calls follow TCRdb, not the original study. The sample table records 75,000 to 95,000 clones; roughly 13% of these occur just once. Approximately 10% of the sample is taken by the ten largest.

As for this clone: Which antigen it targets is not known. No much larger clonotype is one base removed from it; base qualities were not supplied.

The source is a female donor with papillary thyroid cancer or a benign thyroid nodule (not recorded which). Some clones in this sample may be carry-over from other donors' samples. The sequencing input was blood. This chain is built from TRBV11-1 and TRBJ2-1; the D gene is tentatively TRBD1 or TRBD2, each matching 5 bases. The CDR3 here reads CASSLRGANEQFF. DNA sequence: TGTGCCAGCAGCTTAAGAGGGGCCAATGAGCAGTTCTTC.